One and the same sample provided the 29 T cell receptor beta chains below, sequenced in a study of OX40 agonist ivuxolimab in advanced cancers. Here immunoSEQ multiplex PCR was the method, and the copy in TCRdb shows in-frame clones only, minus some. The table has tens of thousands of clones, roughly 80% seen once; the top ten hold more than 3.5%. Sequencing was performed on CD4+ or CD8+ T cells sorted from blood, taken in a trial of the OX40 agonist ivuxolimab. These receptors originate from an adult with an advanced solid tumor such as melanoma, head and neck, liver or kidney cancer.

The rearrangement links TRBV19 to TRBJ1-1; the D gene is possibly TRBD1 (6 bases). In germline, CDR1 is LNHDA, CDR2 SQIVND (reference sequence). This CDR3 has 13 residues. V lost 9 bases and J lost 1, with 12 bases in between. This CDR3 reads CASLRGPNTEAFF. CDR3 DNA: TGTGCCAGCCTCAGGGGCCCGAACACTGAAGCTTTCTTT. Full variable domain (remainder filled in from reference TRBV19 and TRBJ1-1): DGGITQSPKYLFRKEGQNVTLSCEQNLNHDAMYWYRQDPGQGLRLIYYSQIVNDFQKGDIAEGYSVSREKKESFPLTVTSAQKNPTAFYLCASLRGPNTEAFFGQGTRLTVV.

The CDR3 here is CASSLVSPVTDTQYF. The CDR3, as DNA: TGTGCCAGCAGCTTAGTTAGTCCGGTAACAGATACGCAGTATTTT. The J gene is TRBJ2-3, the V gene TRBV11-2; D is unresolved. The CDR3 has 15 residues. Trimming pared 1 base from V and 3 bases from J, leaving 11 bases between. The V gene's germline CDR1 is SGHAT and CDR2 FQNNGV.

The chain combines TRBV30 with TRBJ2-2; D tentatively reads TRBD1 or TRBD2 (5 bases each). The CDR3 runs to 23 residues. Germline V gene lookup returns CDR1 GTSNPN and CDR2 SVGIG (reference sequence). V lost 0 bases and J lost 0, with 32 bases in between. The CDR3 loop is CAWSVVGYASGPDRYANTGELFF. The DNA for the CDR3 is TGTGCCTGGAGTGTTGTGGGATACGCGTCGGGGCCCGATCGATACGCGAACACCGGGGAGCTGTTTTTT.

The chain links TRBV12-5 to TRBJ2-2; 7 bases align to TRBD1. This CDR3 is built from 14 residues. Germline trimming cut 4 bases from V and 5 bases from J; bases unmatched to any gene: 4. Germline-derived CDR1 and CDR2 are LGHNT and FRNRAP. The CDR3 coding sequence is TGTGCTAGTGGTTCTGGACAGGTAACCGGGGAGCTGTTTTTT. Its translation is CASGSGQVTGELFF.

The rearrangement links TRBV6-5 to TRBJ2-3, with 8 bases aligning to TRBD1. The germline V gene encodes CDR1 MNHEY and CDR2 SVGAGI. V gave up 0 bases and J gave up 4 bases; unmatched junction bases: 6. This CDR3 spans 16 amino acids. CDR3 nucleotides: TGTGCCAGCAGTTACTCGGGGCCAGGGGGCTCAGATACGCAGTATTTT. Protein: CASSYSGPGGSDTQYF.

V usage is TRBV2 and J usage is TRBJ2-5; 11 positions agree with TRBD2. J lost 5 bases, V lost 1 base, and 3 bases had no gene match. The germline CDR1 and CDR2 sequences are SNHLY and FYNNEI. This CDR3 spans 15 amino acids. As DNA, the CDR3 is TGTGCCAGCAGTGAAGAAATAGCGGGGGGGGAGACCCAGTACTTC. This translates into CASSEEIAGGETQYF.

This clone came up a few times. The chain uses TRBV4-2 and TRBJ2-7, with 7 positions matching TRBD1. Germline V gene sequence: CDR1 LGHNA, CDR2 YNFKEQ. The V and J ends lost 0 bases and 5 bases, in that order; junction bases with no gene match: 10. The CDR3 covers 16 residues. CDR3 in DNA: TGTGCCAGCAGCCAAGATCCTGACAGGGCGGCGAACGAGCAGTACTTC. It translates to CASSQDPDRAANEQYF.

The chain combines TRBV5-6 with TRBJ1-2; D may be TRBD1 (6 bases). The CDR3 length is 15 residues. With 5 bases removed from V and 3 bases from J, the gap between germline ends came to 17 bases. Germline values: CDR1 SGHDT, CDR2 YYEEEE. The CDR3 DNA is TGTGCCAGCAGAGATATGCAGACAGGATACTATGGCTACACCTTC. It codes for CASRDMQTGYYGYTF.

The chain carries TRBV18 and TRBJ2-1; D is uncertain. Deletions cut 3 bases from V and 7 bases from J, with 19 bases between. CDR1 is KGHSH and CDR2 is LQKENI in the germline V gene. The CDR3 runs to 16 residues. CDR3 DNA sequence: TGTGCCAGCTCACCGCTATGGAGCGCCGCCCAGAATGAGCAGTTCTTC. Protein product: CASSPLWSAAQNEQFF.

This chain joins TRBV29-1 and TRBJ2-1, with no clear D. Germline CDR1 reads SQVTM; CDR2 reads ANQGSEA. The CDR3 has 10 residues. V lost 6 bases to trimming and J lost 4 bases, with 4 bases between them. CDR3 loop: CSVRYNEQFF. CDR3 sequence (DNA): TGCAGCGTACGTTACAATGAGCAGTTCTTC.

The rearrangement uses TRBV5-1 and TRBJ2-2; D is unresolved. CDR1 SGHRS and CDR2 YFSETQ come from the germline V gene. The V and J ends lost 2 bases and 3 bases respectively, with 5 bases between them. The CDR3 has 13 amino acids. The CDR3 sequence is CASSLGYTGELFF. The CDR3 nucleotides are TGCGCCAGCAGCTTAGGATACACCGGGGAGCTGTTTTTT.

J is TRBJ2-7 and V is TRBV7-2; 8 positions agree with TRBD1. V lost 3 bases and J lost 3; bases outside the gene matches: 7. Per the germline V gene, CDR1 is SGHTA and CDR2 is FQGNSA. The length of the CDR3 is 15 residues. CDR3 protein: CASSFGQGGGYEQYF. The DNA of the CDR3 is TGTGCCAGCAGCTTCGGACAGGGTGGGGGCTACGAGCAGTACTTC.

This clone was picked up a small number of times. The rearrangement uses TRBV2 and TRBJ1-2; maybe TRBD1 (6 bases). Germline CDR1 and CDR2: SNHLY and FYNNEI. Trimming removed 6 bases at V and 4 bases at J, with 18 bases between. The CDR3 length is 15 residues. The CDR3 here is CASSPGGPLGYGYTF. The CDR3 DNA sequence: TGTGCCAGCAGCCCTGGGGGCCCACTAGGCTATGGCTACACCTTC.

V is TRBV5-3 and J is TRBJ2-2; tentative D call: TRBD2 (6 bases). TRBV5-3 is labeled an ORF, and its function is uncertain. The CDR3 runs 14 residues. V was cut by 5 bases and J by 6 bases, with 14 bases left in between. The DNA for the CDR3 is TGTGCCAGAAGGTCCGGGACTCTCGCCGGGGAGCTGTTTTTT. Residues: CARRSGTLAGELFF.

The CDR3 loop is CASKYRGPGYGYTF. CDR3 in DNA: TGTGCCAGCAAGTACAGGGGGCCCGGCTATGGCTACACCTTC. The V call is TRBV6-5, the J call TRBJ1-2; 9 nucleotides line up with TRBD1. V lost 7 bases to trimming and J lost 4 bases; unmatched junction nucleotides: 7. The CDR3 covers 14 residues. Germline V CDR1 and CDR2: MNHEY, SVGAGI.

The chain uses TRBV5-4 and TRBJ2-5; tentative D call: TRBD2 (6 bases). There are 15 residues in the CDR3. From germline, CDR1 is SGHNT and CDR2 YYREEE (reference sequence). Trimming pared 4 bases from V and 1 base from J, leaving 14 bases between. The CDR3 is CASSQEAGSQETQYF. The CDR3 region has the DNA TGTGCCAGCAGCCAGGAGGCGGGGAGCCAAGAGACCCAGTACTTC.

The chain couples TRBV7-9 to TRBJ1-4, with TRBD1 as a possible D gene (5 bases). The CDR3 covers 15 residues. V was clipped by 4 bases and J by 5 bases, with 14 bases between them. Per germline, CDR1 SEHNR and CDR2 FQNEAQ (reference sequence). For the CDR3, the DNA is TGTGCCAGCAGCTCCGGCGACAGACTCAATGAAAAACTGTTTTTT. It specifies CASSSGDRLNEKLFF. Using reference TRBV7-9 and TRBJ1-4 for the parts outside the CDR3, the full variable domain is DTGVSQNPRHKITKRGQNVTFRCDPISEHNRLYWYRQTLGQGPEFLTYFQNEAQLEKSRLLSDRFSAERPKGSFSTLEIQRTEQGDSAMYLCASSSGDRLNEKLFFGSGTQLSVL.

The chain uses TRBV5-4 and TRBJ2-7; 9 bases align to TRBD2. The CDR3 is made up of 16 amino acids. V was pared by 4 bases and J by 5 bases, with 13 bases of the junction left unmatched. Germline V lookup: CDR1 SGHNT, CDR2 YYREEE (reference sequence). This CDR3 reads CASSPPGLARIHEQYF. In DNA form, the CDR3 reads TGTGCCAGCAGCCCACCTGGACTAGCGCGAATCCACGAGCAGTACTTC.

V usage is TRBV5-1 and J usage is TRBJ2-3; no definite D call. Trimming took 3 bases from V and 6 from J, leaving 8 bases between them. CDR1 is SGHRS and CDR2 is YFSETQ in the germline V gene. The length of the CDR3 is 12 residues. The CDR3 coding sequence is TGCGCCAGCAGCTCGGAAGCGGATACGCAGTATTTT. Encoded protein: CASSSEADTQYF.

J is TRBJ1-1 and V is TRBV5-4; D is perhaps TRBD1 (5 bases). CDR1 SGHNT and CDR2 YYREEE come from the germline V gene (reference sequence). V was clipped by 3 bases and J by 0 bases, with 15 bases between them. The CDR3 has 16 amino acids. CDR3: CASSSSLGLMNTEAFF. The CDR3 nucleotides are TGTGCCAGCAGCTCTTCACTGGGGCTCATGAACACTGAAGCTTTCTTT. The full variable domain, its missing parts supplied by reference TRBV5-4 and TRBJ1-1, is ETGVTQSPTHLIKTRGQQVTLRCSSQSGHNTVSWYQQALGQGPQFIFQYYREEENGRGNFPPRFSGLQFPNYSSELNVNALELDDSALYLCASSSSLGLMNTEAFFGQGTRLTVV.

The chain combines TRBV7-2 with TRBJ2-5; D is perhaps TRBD1 or TRBD2 (6 bases each). This CDR3 has 15 residues. Germline V lookup: CDR1 SGHTA, CDR2 FQGNSA. The V end lost 4 bases, the J end lost 4 bases, and 16 bases lay between the germline ends. In DNA form, the CDR3 reads TGTGCCAGCAGCTCACTTATAGGGGGGCGAGAGACCCAGTACTTC. As protein: CASSSLIGGRETQYF. The variable domain in full, with the rest retrieved from reference TRBV7-2 and TRBJ2-5, is GAGVSQSPSNKVTEKGKDVELRCDPISGHTALYWYRQSLGQGLEFLIYFQGNSAPDKSGLPSDRFSAERTGGSVSTLTIQRTQQEDSAVYLCASSSLIGGRETQYFGPGTRLLVL.

V and J are TRBV6-1 and TRBJ2-7, with D tentatively TRBD2 (7 bases). The CDR3 has 14 residues. Germline V CDR1 and CDR2: MNHNS, SASEGT. Trimming stripped 7 bases from V and 3 bases from J, with 16 bases between. DNA of the CDR3: TGTGCCAGCAACTTGGGGGGGGCTGGCTACGAGCAGTACTTC. Its protein is CASNLGGAGYEQYF.

This chain connects TRBV9 to TRBJ1-3; D is possibly TRBD1 (5 bases). Trimming took 1 base from V and 3 from J, leaving 11 bases between them. Germline values: CDR1 SGDLS, CDR2 YYNGEE. The CDR3 covers 15 residues. CDR3 nucleotides: TGTGCCAGCAGCGTATTCGGGGGGAGTGGAAACACCATATATTTT. Encoded protein: CASSVFGGSGNTIYF.

The chain links TRBV29-1 to TRBJ1-4; D might be TRBD1 (5 bases). The CDR3 extends over 13 amino acids. Germline V CDR1 and CDR2: SQVTM, ANQGSEA. The V end was cut by 1 base, the J end by 6 bases, with 9 bases between. This CDR3 reads CSVEGGADEKLFF. The CDR3 DNA sequence: TGCAGCGTTGAAGGAGGGGCTGATGAAAAACTGTTTTTT. Based on the CDR3 plus reference TRBV29-1 and TRBJ1-4, the full variable domain is SAVISQKPSRDICQRGTSLTIQCQVDSQVTMMFWYRQQPGQSLTLIATANQGSEATYESGFVIDKFPISRPNLTFSTLTVSNMSPEDSSIYLCSVEGGADEKLFFGSGTQLSVL.

V gene TRBV7-8 combines with J gene TRBJ2-1, with D possibly matching TRBD2 (5 bases). Germline lookup yields CDR1 SGHVS and CDR2 FQNEAQ. The V end lost 5 bases, the J end lost 7 bases, and 24 bases lay between the germline ends. This CDR3 has 17 amino acids. The CDR3 nucleotides read TGTGCCAGCAGCCCCTCCCGGGTGATTATCGGACTGAATGAGCAGTTCTTC. Translation gives CASSPSRVIIGLNEQFF.

The CDR3 here is CASSRQTGSGANVLTF. The CDR3 DNA reads as TGTGCCAGTAGTAGGCAGACAGGGTCTGGGGCCAACGTCCTGACTTTC. This chain joins TRBV19 and TRBJ2-6; 7 positions agree with TRBD1. CDR1 LNHDA and CDR2 SQIVND come from the germline V gene (reference sequence). Trimming removed 4 bases from V and 1 base from J; junction bases left unmatched: 4. The CDR3 spans 16 residues.

The V and J genes are TRBV4-1 and TRBJ2-2; possibly TRBD2 for D (6 bases). V gave up 1 base and J gave up 7 bases, with 16 bases separating them. The CDR3 loop spans 16 amino acids. Per the germline V gene, CDR1 is MGHRA and CDR2 is YSYEKL. The CDR3 DNA is TGCGCCAGCAGCCAAGGGGGCGCGGGGTCTAACGGGGAGCTGTTTTTT. It translates to CASSQGGAGSNGELFF.

The chain is built from TRBV4-3 and TRBJ1-2; D is perhaps TRBD1 (5 bases). The CDR3 contains 15 residues. The germline gives CDR1 LGHNA, CDR2 YSLEER. Between the trimmed V and J ends, which lost 4 bases and 4 bases, there was a span of 16 bases. CDR3 DNA: TGCGCCAGCAGCCTAAGCGAAAGGGGTATCTATGGCTACACCTTC. This translates into CASSLSERGIYGYTF.

With regard to this clone: This same CDR3 is encoded by further DNA sequences in the sample. The V gene is TRBV19, the J gene TRBJ2-7, with 8 bases fitting TRBD1. In germline, CDR1 is LNHDA, CDR2 SQIVND (reference sequence). This CDR3 comprises 15 residues. With 4 bases clipped from V and 4 bases from J, the junction kept 9 bases outside the gene matches. The CDR3 sequence is CASSSTGTGGYEQYF. CDR3 nucleotides: TGTGCCAGTAGTAGTACCGGGACAGGAGGATACGAGCAGTACTTC.